The 30 T cell receptor beta chains presented below share a single source sample, sequenced in a study of cytomegalovirus exposure and HLA in healthy donors. Use of 60 Vbeta and 13 Jbeta primers characterized the PCR. The repertoire was sequenced with immunoSEQ multiplex PCR; TCRdb's copy has only in-frame clones and lacks some. Here the sample spans 270,000 or so clones, 75% to 90% being singletons. The sequencing sample was made of PBMCs. These receptor sequences come from a man in his forties in good health and CMV-seropositive.

This clone was seen more than once but under ten times. The V gene is TRBV7-3, the J gene TRBJ2-2, with D perhaps matching TRBD2 (6 bases). This CDR3 has 16 residues. Between the trimmed V and J ends, which lost 2 bases and 5 bases, there was a span of 15 bases. Per germline, CDR1 SGHTA and CDR2 FQGTGA. CDR3 region: CASSLGVVRGTGELFF. The CDR3 DNA is TGTGCCAGCAGCTTAGGGGTAGTCCGGGGGACCGGGGAGCTGTTTTTT.

The genes are TRBV28 and TRBJ1-2, with 9 bases that match TRBD1. The CDR3 is 14 residues long. The germline CDR1 and CDR2 sequences are MDHEN and SYDVKM. Losses at the gene ends were 7 bases for V and 4 bases for J; bases not matched to a gene: 7. DNA for the CDR3: TGTGCCAGCACTCTAACAGGGGGCCTCTATGGCTACACCTTC. It codes for CASTLTGGLYGYTF.

This chain connects TRBV2 to TRBJ1-2; no clear D. V lost 2 bases and J lost 4, with 11 bases in between. The CDR3 extends over 14 amino acids. Germline V gene sequence: CDR1 SNHLY, CDR2 FYNNEI. CDR3 in DNA: TGTGCCAGCAGTGAATCCGGGGTCCCCTATGGCTACACCTTC. Amino acids: CASSESGVPYGYTF. Filled out from reference TRBV2 and TRBJ1-2, the complete variable domain reads EPEVTQTPSHQVTQMGQEVILRCVPISNHLYFYWYRQILGQKVEFLVSFYNNEISEKSEIFDDQFSVERPDGSNFTLKIRSTKLEDSAMYFCASSESGVPYGYTFGSGTRLTVV.

This chain links TRBV27 with TRBJ1-1; no reliable D call. V dropped 8 bases and J dropped 4 bases, with 14 bases sitting between them. The CDR3 has 13 residues. Germline V lookup: CDR1 MNHEY, CDR2 SMNVEV (reference sequence). The DNA for the CDR3 is TGTGCCAGCGCGGGCTTGGACGGCACTGAAGCTTTCTTT. It is translated as CASAGLDGTEAFF.

V gene TRBV7-6 combines with J gene TRBJ1-6, with D perhaps matching TRBD1 (5 bases). The V end lost 1 base, the J end lost 9 bases, and 10 bases lay between the germline ends. The CDR3 extends over 14 amino acids. CDR1 SGHVS and CDR2 FNYEAQ come from the germline V gene. This CDR3 reads CASSLGGGGSPLHF. In DNA form, the CDR3 reads TGTGCCAGCAGCTTAGGTGGGGGAGGTTCACCCCTCCACTTT.

This clone was counted only a few times. This chain joins TRBV19 and TRBJ2-7; the D gene is possibly TRBD2 (5 bases). Germline loops: CDR1 LNHDA, CDR2 SQIVND (reference sequence). The CDR3 runs 16 residues. V lost 4 bases, J lost 0 bases, and 16 bases lay in between. The DNA of the CDR3 is TGTGCCAGTAGTAACCACCCCTCGGGATACTCCTACGAGCAGTACTTC. It translates to CASSNHPSGYSYEQYF.

The chain has TRBV18 and TRBJ2-2, with TRBD1 matching over 7 bases. Per the germline V gene, CDR1 is KGHSH and CDR2 is LQKENI. The CDR3 contains 16 residues. V trimming: 1 base; J trimming: 4 bases; junction bases outside the gene matches: 6. The CDR3 here is CASSPQGARFTGELFF. The CDR3, as DNA: TGTGCCAGCTCACCACAGGGGGCCCGGTTCACCGGGGAGCTGTTTTTT.

This chain connects TRBV6-5 to TRBJ2-1; TRBD2 aligns across 11 bases. J lost 10 bases, V lost 5 bases, and 7 bases had no gene match. This CDR3 spans 14 amino acids. Germline CDR1 and CDR2: MNHEY and SVGAGI. CDR3: CASSVAGGPDEQFF. The DNA of the CDR3 is TGTGCCAGCAGTGTAGCGGGAGGGCCGGACGAGCAGTTCTTC.

This clone was seen a single time. The V and J genes are TRBV19 and TRBJ2-3, with 10 bases aligning to TRBD1. The CDR3 is 15 amino acids. V shed 7 bases and J 1 base; nucleotides not matched to a gene: 5. Per the germline V gene, CDR1 is LNHDA and CDR2 is SQIVND (reference sequence). The CDR3 is CASNWGTGGTDTQYF. CDR3 DNA sequence: TGTGCCAGTAATTGGGGGACAGGGGGCACAGATACGCAGTATTTT.

Comments on this clone: Different DNA sequences within this sample yield the same CDR3. CDR3 DNA sequence: TGCGCCAGCGACGAGGGGACGGGACTAGGCGTCAATGAGCAGTTCTTC. It translates to CASDEGTGLGVNEQFF. The V call is TRBV4-1, the J call TRBJ2-1, with TRBD2 identical over 8 bases. V gave up 8 bases and J gave up 6 bases; unmatched junction bases: 15. The CDR3 is made up of 16 amino acids. CDR1 MGHRA and CDR2 YSYEKL come from the germline V gene.

The chain carries TRBV7-9 and TRBJ2-7, with TRBD2 matching over 7 bases. This CDR3 has 15 residues. The V gene's germline CDR1 is SEHNR and CDR2 FQNEAQ (reference sequence). V shed 6 bases and J 7 bases; nucleotides not matched to a gene: 15. CDR3: CASSHAVGGGYEQYF. CDR3 DNA: TGTGCCAGCAGTCACGCCGTGGGGGGGGGATATGAGCAGTACTTC.

This clone was observed a single time. The chain recombines TRBV6-4 with TRBJ2-1, with TRBD2 identical over 14 bases. Trimming took 2 bases from V and 14 from J; bases not matched to a gene: 5. Germline-derived CDR1 and CDR2 are MRHNA and SNTAGT. The CDR3 extends over 14 amino acids. The CDR3 loop is CASSDLGLAGGKFF. As DNA, the CDR3 is TGTGCCAGCAGTGACCTTGGACTAGCGGGGGGCAAGTTCTTC.

In its sample, this clone was seen a few times. The J gene is TRBJ1-1, the V gene TRBV19; perhaps TRBD1 as D (6 bases). V was clipped by 3 bases and J by 5 bases, with 13 bases between them. CDR1 is LNHDA and CDR2 is SQIVND in the germline V gene (reference sequence). CDR3 length: 14 amino acids. The CDR3 DNA reads TGTGCCAGTAGTATGGACACAGGGCGGACTGAAGCTTTCTTT. It codes for CASSMDTGRTEAFF.

The chain recombines TRBV7-8 with TRBJ2-7; D is perhaps TRBD2 (6 bases). Germline V gene lookup returns CDR1 SGHVS and CDR2 FQNEAQ. Trimming stripped 2 bases from V and 1 base from J, with 12 bases between. CDR3 length equals 15 residues. DNA of the CDR3: TGTGCCAGCAGCTTAACGTTAGCGGTATCCTACGAGCAGTACTTC. Amino acids: CASSLTLAVSYEQYF.

This clone appeared a few times. The chain combines TRBV7-8 with TRBJ2-2; 10 bases fit TRBD2. Per germline, CDR1 SGHVS and CDR2 FQNEAQ. The CDR3 totals 16 residues. With V trimmed by 3 bases and J by 4 bases, 5 bases remained unmatched. In DNA, the CDR3 is TGTGCCAGCAGCTTCGAAGCGGGAGGGTTCACCGGGGAGCTGTTTTTT. It yields the protein CASSFEAGGFTGELFF.

The sample holds one count of this clone. The chain has TRBV7-2 and TRBJ1-3; no firm D call. This CDR3 has 16 amino acids. V gave up 6 bases and J gave up 0 bases, with 15 bases separating them. The germline V gene has CDR1 SGHTA and CDR2 FQGNSA. The CDR3 DNA sequence: TGTGCCAGCAGAAGGGCTCGGGAGAGCTCTGGAAACACCATATATTTT. It yields the protein CASRRARESSGNTIYF.

The genes are TRBV28 and TRBJ2-7, with a tentative D call TRBD2 (7 bases). Between the trimmed V and J ends, which lost 7 bases and 2 bases, there was a span of 15 bases. The CDR3 is 14 amino acids. CDR1 and CDR2 from the germline V gene are MDHEN and SYDVKM. The CDR3: CASTEGGATYEQYF. CDR3 sequence (DNA): TGTGCCAGCACCGAAGGGGGGGCAACCTACGAGCAGTACTTC.

This clone was picked up a small number of times. The gene calls are TRBV7-6 and TRBJ2-1, with TRBD1 matching over 9 bases. CDR1 is SGHVS, CDR2 FNYEAQ, per germline. With V trimmed by 5 bases and J by 0 bases, 2 bases remained unmatched. The CDR3 has 15 residues. For the CDR3, the DNA is TGTGCCAGCAGCCCGACAGGGGGCTCCTACAATGAGCAGTTCTTC. Protein: CASSPTGGSYNEQFF.

The J gene is TRBJ2-5, the V gene TRBV19; tentatively, D is TRBD1 (5 bases). This CDR3 is built from 14 residues. The germline V gene has CDR1 LNHDA and CDR2 SQIVND (reference sequence). V gave up 4 bases and J gave up 3 bases, with 12 bases separating them. The CDR3 here is CASSRQGRKETQYF. In DNA, the CDR3 is TGTGCCAGTAGTAGGCAGGGCCGTAAAGAGACCCAGTACTTC.

This chain uses TRBV10-2 with TRBJ1-1; the D is unclear. This CDR3 has 14 amino acids. The germline V gene has CDR1 WSHSY and CDR2 SAAADI. The V and J ends lost 7 bases and 1 base respectively, with 13 bases between them. CDR3 in DNA: TGCGCCAGCATTTCACAGATTCAGAACACTGAAGCTTTCTTT. Translation gives CASISQIQNTEAFF.

The gene calls are TRBV7-3 and TRBJ1-1; D is undetermined. Germline CDR1 reads SGHTA; CDR2 reads FQGTGA. The CDR3 contains 14 residues. Trimming stripped 2 bases from V and 4 bases from J, with 11 bases between. As DNA, the CDR3 is TGTGCCAGCAGCTTATCTAGCAGTCCCACTGAAGCTTTCTTT. As protein: CASSLSSSPTEAFF.

V is TRBV29-1 and J is TRBJ2-1; no clear D gene. The CDR3 extends over 12 amino acids. Trimming shortened V by 3 bases and J by 8 bases, and 11 bases separated the two germline ends. Germline V lookup: CDR1 SQVTM, CDR2 ANQGSEA. The CDR3 DNA is TGCAGCGTTGATACCGTTGGGCATGAGCAGTTCTTC. Translated, it gives CSVDTVGHEQFF.

The CDR3 DNA sequence: TGTGCCAGCAGTTTCCGAGGACAAGCGAACACCGGGGAGCTGTTTTTT. It translates to CASSFRGQANTGELFF. The rearrangement uses TRBV27 and TRBJ2-2; the D gene is possibly TRBD1 (5 bases). V was trimmed by 3 bases and J by 0 bases, leaving 11 bases between them. This CDR3 spans 16 amino acids. Germline lookup yields CDR1 MNHEY and CDR2 SMNVEV (reference sequence).

This chain links TRBV4-3 with TRBJ2-7, with a weak D call TRBD2 (7 bases). V was clipped by 8 bases and J by 2 bases, with 10 bases between them. The CDR3 runs 12 residues. Germline V gene sequence: CDR1 LGHNA, CDR2 YSLEER. CDR3 residues: CASRGATYEQYF. The CDR3 nucleotides read TGCGCCAGCCGGGGGGCGACCTACGAGCAGTACTTC.

The chain combines TRBV5-8 with TRBJ2-1, with 7 bases that match TRBD2. The germline V gene encodes CDR1 SGHTS and CDR2 YDEGEE. V was pared by 1 base and J by 2 bases, with 3 bases of the junction left unmatched. The CDR3 runs to 15 residues. The CDR3 protein is CASSLLAEAYNEQFF. CDR3 DNA sequence: TGTGCCAGCAGCTTGCTAGCGGAGGCCTACAATGAGCAGTTCTTC. The full variable domain, in which reference TRBV5-8 and TRBJ2-1 provide the parts outside the CDR3, is EAGVTQSPTHLIKTRGQQATLRCSPISGHTSVYWYQQALGLGLQFLLWYDEGEERNRGNFPPRFSGRQFPNYSSELNVNALELEDSALYLCASSLLAEAYNEQFFGPGTRLTVL.

The CDR3 region has the DNA TGTGCCAGCAGCACCGGGGGAAGGGGCCCCACAGATACGCAGTATTTT. Encoded protein: CASSTGGRGPTDTQYF. This sequence joins TRBV5-4 and TRBJ2-3; TRBD2 is a possible D gene (6 bases). CDR3 length: 16 amino acids. Germline assignment: CDR1 SGHNT and CDR2 YYREEE (reference sequence). The V end lost 4 bases, the J end lost 2 bases, and 17 bases lay between the germline ends.

This clone was observed a handful of times. The chain joins TRBV11-2 to TRBJ2-7; 7 nucleotides agree with TRBD2. V shed 5 bases and J 2 bases; nucleotides not matched to a gene: 9. In germline, CDR1 is SGHAT, CDR2 FQNNGV. The CDR3 contains 15 residues. The CDR3 region is CASSLGWGGPYEQYF. CDR3 in DNA: TGTGCCAGCAGCCTAGGGTGGGGAGGGCCCTACGAGCAGTACTTC.

The chain links TRBV10-1 to TRBJ2-7, with a possible D match to TRBD1 (5 bases). The germline gives CDR1 WNHNN, CDR2 SYGVQD (reference sequence). Trimming shortened V by 2 bases and J by 4 bases, and 15 bases separated the two germline ends. The CDR3 is made up of 15 amino acids. The CDR3 reads CASSEVKGQAYEQYF. In nucleotides, the CDR3 is TGCGCCAGCAGTGAGGTAAAGGGGCAGGCTTACGAGCAGTACTTC.

CDR3: CASSPPGGYEQYF. The DNA for the CDR3 is TGTGCCAGCAGCCCCCCCGGGGGGTACGAGCAGTACTTC. This chain uses TRBV6-5 with TRBJ2-7, with 7 bases that match TRBD2. Germline V gene lookup returns CDR1 MNHEY and CDR2 SVGAGI. This CDR3 region has 13 residues. V shed 6 bases and J 4 bases; nucleotides not matched to a gene: 6.

This rearrangement joins TRBV28 to TRBJ1-2; D is ambiguous. V was cut by 1 base and J by 8 bases, with 11 bases left in between. Germline values: CDR1 MDHEN, CDR2 SYDVKM. The CDR3 covers 13 residues. The CDR3 DNA is TGTGCCAGCAGTTTATTGGCCCGCATGGGCTACACCTTC. It is translated as CASSLLARMGYTF.